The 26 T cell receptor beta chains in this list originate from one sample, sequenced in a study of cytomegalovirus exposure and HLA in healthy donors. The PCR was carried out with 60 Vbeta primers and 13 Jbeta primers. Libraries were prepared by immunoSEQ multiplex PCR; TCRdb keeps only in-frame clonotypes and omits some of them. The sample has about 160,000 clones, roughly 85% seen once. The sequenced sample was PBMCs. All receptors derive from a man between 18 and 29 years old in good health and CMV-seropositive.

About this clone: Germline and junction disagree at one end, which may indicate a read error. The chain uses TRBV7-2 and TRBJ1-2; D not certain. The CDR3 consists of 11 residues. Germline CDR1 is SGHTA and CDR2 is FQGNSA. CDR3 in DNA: TGCCTGGTCCAGGAATCCTATGGCTACACCTTC. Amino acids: CLVQESYGYTF. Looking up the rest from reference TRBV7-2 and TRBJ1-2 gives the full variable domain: GAGVSQSPSNKVTEKGKDVELRCDPISGHTALYWYRQSLGQGLEFLIYFQGNSAPDKSGLPSDRFSAERTGGSVSTLTIQRTQQEDSAVYLCLVQESYGYTFGSGTRLTVV.

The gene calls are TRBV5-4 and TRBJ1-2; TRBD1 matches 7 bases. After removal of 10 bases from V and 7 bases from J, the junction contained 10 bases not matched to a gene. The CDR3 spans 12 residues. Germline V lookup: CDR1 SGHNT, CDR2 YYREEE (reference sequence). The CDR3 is CAGRAGGRGYTF. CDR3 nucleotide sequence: TGTGCCGGACGTGCAGGGGGACGTGGCTACACCTTC.

The CDR3 is CASSPDRYEQYF. In nucleotides, the CDR3 is TGTGCCAGCAGCCCGGACAGATACGAGCAGTACTTC. V is TRBV7-9 and J is TRBJ2-7, with a possible D match to TRBD1 (6 bases). V lost 5 bases, J lost 4 bases, and 9 bases lay in between. The CDR3 has 12 amino acids. CDR1 SEHNR and CDR2 FQNEAQ come from the germline V gene (reference sequence).

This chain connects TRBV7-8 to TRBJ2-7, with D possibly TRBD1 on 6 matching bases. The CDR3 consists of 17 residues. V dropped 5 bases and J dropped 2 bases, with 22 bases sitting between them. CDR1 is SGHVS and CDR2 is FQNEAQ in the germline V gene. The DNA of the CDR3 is TGTGCCAGCAGCCCTGAACCTGACAGGAGGTTAGCCTACGAGCAGTACTTC. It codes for CASSPEPDRRLAYEQYF. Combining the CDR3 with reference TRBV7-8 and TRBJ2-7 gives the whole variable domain GAGVSQSPRYKVAKRGQDVALRCDPISGHVSLFWYQQALGQGPEFLTYFQNEAQLDKSGLPSDRFFAERPEGSVSTLKIQRTQQEDSAVYLCASSPEPDRRLAYEQYFGPGTRLTVT.

In DNA, the CDR3 is TGTGCCAGCAGTTACTCGAAACAGTTGTATAATTCACCCCTCCACTTT. This gives the protein CASSYSKQLYNSPLHF. V and J are TRBV6-5 and TRBJ1-6; the D is unclear. Trimming took off 0 bases at V and 4 bases at J, with 10 bases between the two ends. Looked up from germline, CDR1 is MNHEY and CDR2 is SVGAGI. CDR3 length: 16 residues.

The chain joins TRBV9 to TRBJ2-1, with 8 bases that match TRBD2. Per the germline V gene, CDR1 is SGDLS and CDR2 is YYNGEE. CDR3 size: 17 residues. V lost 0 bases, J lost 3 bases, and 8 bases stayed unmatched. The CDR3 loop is CASSVGLAGFNYNEQFF. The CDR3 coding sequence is TGTGCCAGCAGCGTAGGGCTAGCGGGCTTTAACTACAATGAGCAGTTCTTC.

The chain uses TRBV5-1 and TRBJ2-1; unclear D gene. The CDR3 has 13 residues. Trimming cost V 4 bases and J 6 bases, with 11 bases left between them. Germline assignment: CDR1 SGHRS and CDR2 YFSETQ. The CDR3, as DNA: TGCGCCAGCAGCCCGGTAGCCAGCAATGAGCAGTTCTTC. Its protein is CASSPVASNEQFF.

The CDR3, as DNA: TGTGCCAGCAGCGTATCGGGACAGTCCTACGAGCAGTACTTC. It yields the protein CASSVSGQSYEQYF. This chain joins TRBV9 and TRBJ2-7, with 7 bases that match TRBD1. CDR1 is SGDLS, CDR2 YYNGEE, per germline. J gave up 1 base and V 1 base, and 2 bases lay outside the gene matches. The CDR3 has 14 residues.

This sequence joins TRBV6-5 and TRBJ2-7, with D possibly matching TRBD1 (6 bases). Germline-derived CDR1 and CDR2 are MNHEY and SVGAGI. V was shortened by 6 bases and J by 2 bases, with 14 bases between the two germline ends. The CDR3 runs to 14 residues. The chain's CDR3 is CASRATGPTYEQYF. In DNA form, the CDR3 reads TGTGCCAGCAGGGCTACAGGGCCCACCTACGAGCAGTACTTC.

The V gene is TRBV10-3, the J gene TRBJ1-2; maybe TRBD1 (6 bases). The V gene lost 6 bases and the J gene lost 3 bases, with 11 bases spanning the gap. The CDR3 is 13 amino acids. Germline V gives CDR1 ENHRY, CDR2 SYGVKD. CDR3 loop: CAIRGDRYYGYTF. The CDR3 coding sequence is TGTGCCATCAGGGGCGACAGGTACTATGGCTACACCTTC.

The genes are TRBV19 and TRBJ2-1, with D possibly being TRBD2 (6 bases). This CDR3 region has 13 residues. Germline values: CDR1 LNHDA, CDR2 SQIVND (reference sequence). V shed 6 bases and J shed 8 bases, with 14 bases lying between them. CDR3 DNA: TGTGCCAGTAGGGAGACTAGTTTGGATGAGCAGTTCTTC. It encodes CASRETSLDEQFF.

CDR3 loop: CASSPGQGAYEQYF. The CDR3 bases are TGCGCCAGCAGCCCGGGACAGGGGGCTTACGAGCAGTACTTC. The rearrangement links TRBV4-3 to TRBJ2-7; TRBD1 matches at 12 bases. The CDR3 covers 14 residues. Germline CDR1 LGHNA, CDR2 YSLEER. The V segment lost 4 bases and the J segment 4 bases; nucleotides outside the gene matches: 2.

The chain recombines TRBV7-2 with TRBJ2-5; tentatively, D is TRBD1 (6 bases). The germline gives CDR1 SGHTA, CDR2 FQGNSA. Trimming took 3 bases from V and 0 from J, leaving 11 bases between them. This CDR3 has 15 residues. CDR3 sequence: CASSFVGADQETQYF. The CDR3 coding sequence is TGTGCCAGCAGCTTTGTGGGGGCTGACCAAGAGACCCAGTACTTC.

The CDR3 coding sequence is TGTGCCAGCAGCTTGATAAGGGGACTAGCGGGACCAACAGATACGCAGTATTTT. As protein: CASSLIRGLAGPTDTQYF. This sequence joins TRBV5-8 and TRBJ2-3, with 13 bases fitting TRBD2. After removal of 1 base from V and 3 bases from J, the junction contained 8 bases not matched to a gene. Germline CDR1 SGHTS, CDR2 YDEGEE. The CDR3 totals 18 residues.

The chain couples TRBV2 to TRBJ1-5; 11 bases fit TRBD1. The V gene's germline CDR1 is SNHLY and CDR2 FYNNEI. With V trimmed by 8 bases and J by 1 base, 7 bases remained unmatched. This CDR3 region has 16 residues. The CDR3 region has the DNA TGTGCCAGCGGTGGAGGGACAGGGGGAAGCAATCAGCCCCAGCATTTT. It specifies CASGGGTGGSNQPQHF.

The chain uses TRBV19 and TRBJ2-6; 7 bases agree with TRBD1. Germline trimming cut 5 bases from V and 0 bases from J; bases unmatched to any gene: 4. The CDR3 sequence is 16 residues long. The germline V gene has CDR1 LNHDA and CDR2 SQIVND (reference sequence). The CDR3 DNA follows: TGTGCCAGTAGTCGACAGGGAATCTCTGGGGCCAACGTCCTGACTTTC. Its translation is CASSRQGISGANVLTF.

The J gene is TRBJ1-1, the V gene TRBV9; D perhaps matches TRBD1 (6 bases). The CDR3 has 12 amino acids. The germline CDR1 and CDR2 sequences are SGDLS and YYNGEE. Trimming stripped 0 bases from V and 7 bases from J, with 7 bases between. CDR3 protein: CASSVAGVEAFF. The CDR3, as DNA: TGTGCCAGCAGCGTAGCAGGGGTTGAAGCTTTCTTT.

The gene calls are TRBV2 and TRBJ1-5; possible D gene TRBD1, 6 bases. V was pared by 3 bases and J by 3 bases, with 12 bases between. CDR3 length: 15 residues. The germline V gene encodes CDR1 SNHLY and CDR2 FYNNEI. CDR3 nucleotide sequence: TGTGCCAGCAGTGAGTCACCAGGGGCCAATCAGCCCCAGCATTTT. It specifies CASSESPGANQPQHF.

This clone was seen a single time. The CDR3 nucleotides are TGTGCCATCAGATCCGGGACAGGGTCCTACGAGCAGTACTTC. Amino acid sequence: CAIRSGTGSYEQYF. V is TRBV10-3 and J is TRBJ2-7, with 9 bases aligning to TRBD1. The V gene end was trimmed by 6 bases and the J gene end by 1 base; junction bases not matched to a gene: 4. The CDR3 contains 14 residues. Germline CDR1 reads ENHRY; CDR2 reads SYGVKD.

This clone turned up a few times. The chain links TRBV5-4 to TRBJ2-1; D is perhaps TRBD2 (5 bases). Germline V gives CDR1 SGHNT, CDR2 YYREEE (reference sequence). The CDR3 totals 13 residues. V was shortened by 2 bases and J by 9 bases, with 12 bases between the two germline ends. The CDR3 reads CASSFSLAGEQFF. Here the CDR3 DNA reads TGTGCCAGCAGCTTCTCACTGGCGGGTGAGCAGTTCTTC.

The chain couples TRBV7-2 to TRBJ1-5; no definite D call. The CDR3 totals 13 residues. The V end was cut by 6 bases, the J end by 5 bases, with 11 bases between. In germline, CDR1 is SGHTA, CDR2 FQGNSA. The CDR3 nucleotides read TGTGCCAGCAGTTCCAACGGGGATCAGCCCCAGCATTTT. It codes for CASSSNGDQPQHF.

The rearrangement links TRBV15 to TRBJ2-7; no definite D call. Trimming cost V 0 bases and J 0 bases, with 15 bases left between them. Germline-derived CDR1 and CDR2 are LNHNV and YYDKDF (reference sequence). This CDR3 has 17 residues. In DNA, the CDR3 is TGTGCCACCAGCAGAGACATCGGAACAGTCAGCTCCTACGAGCAGTACTTC. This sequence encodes CATSRDIGTVSSYEQYF.

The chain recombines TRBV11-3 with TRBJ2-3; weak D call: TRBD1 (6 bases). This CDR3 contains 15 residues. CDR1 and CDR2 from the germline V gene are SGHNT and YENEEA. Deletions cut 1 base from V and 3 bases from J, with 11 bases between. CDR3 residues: CASSLVAGATDTQYF. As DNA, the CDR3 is TGTGCCAGCAGCTTAGTTGCAGGGGCGACAGATACGCAGTATTTT.

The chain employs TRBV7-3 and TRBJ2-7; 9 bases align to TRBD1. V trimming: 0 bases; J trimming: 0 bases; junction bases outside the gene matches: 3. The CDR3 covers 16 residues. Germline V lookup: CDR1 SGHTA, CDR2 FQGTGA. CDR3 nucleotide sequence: TGTGCCAGCAGCTTAACCCCGGGACAGGGCTCCTACGAGCAGTACTTC. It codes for CASSLTPGQGSYEQYF. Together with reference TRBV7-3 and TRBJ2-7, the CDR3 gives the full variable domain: GAGVSQTPSNKVTEKGKYVELRCDPISGHTALYWYRQSLGQGPEFLIYFQGTGAADDSGLPNDRFFAVRPEGSVSTLKIQRTERGDSAVYLCASSLTPGQGSYEQYFGPGTRLTVT.

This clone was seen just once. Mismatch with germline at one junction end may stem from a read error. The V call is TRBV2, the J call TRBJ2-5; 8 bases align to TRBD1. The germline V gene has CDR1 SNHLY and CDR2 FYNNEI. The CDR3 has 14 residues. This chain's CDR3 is CASSQATGAETQYF. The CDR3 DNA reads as TGTGCCAGCAGTCAAGCGACAGGGGCAGAGACCCAGTACTTC.

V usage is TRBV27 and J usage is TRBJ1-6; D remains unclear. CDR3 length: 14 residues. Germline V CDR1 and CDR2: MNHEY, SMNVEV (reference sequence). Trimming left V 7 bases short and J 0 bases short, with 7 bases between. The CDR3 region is CASKWSSYNSPLHF. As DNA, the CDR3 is TGTGCCAGCAAATGGAGCTCCTATAATTCACCCCTCCACTTT.